One sample yielded the 9 T cell receptor beta chains listed below, sequenced in a study of blood T cell repertoires in COVID-19. The method was immunoSEQ multiplex PCR; TCRdb's version includes in-frame clones alone and lacks a portion of them. The sample holds more than 70,000 clones, about 89% seen once. The sample was peripheral blood. These receptors were collected from a man aged 45-65 years with acute or convalescent COVID-19.

This chain uses TRBV19 with TRBJ2-7; 9 positions agree with TRBD1. The CDR3 sequence is 14 residues long. Germline V gene sequence: CDR1 LNHDA, CDR2 SQIVND (reference sequence). The V and J ends lost 1 base and 7 bases, in that order; junction bases with no gene match: 5. The CDR3 DNA reads as TGTGCCAGTAGTATAGTACAGGGGGCGAGAGAGCAGTACTTC. It is translated as CASSIVQGAREQYF.

This clone showed up just once. The chain carries TRBV30 and TRBJ1-5, with TRBD1 matching 10 bases. There are 13 residues in the CDR3. V lost 5 bases to trimming and J lost 6 bases; unmatched junction nucleotides: 4. Germline assignment: CDR1 GTSNPN and CDR2 SVGIG (reference sequence). DNA of the CDR3: TGTGCCTGGGGACAGGGGGACGGTCAGCCCCAGCATTTT. This sequence encodes CAWGQGDGQPQHF.

V is TRBV5-4 and J is TRBJ1-2; 9 nucleotides line up with TRBD1. V lost 0 bases, J lost 6 bases, and 9 bases stayed unmatched. CDR1 and CDR2 from the germline V gene are SGHNT and YYREEE (reference sequence). This CDR3 region has 16 residues. The CDR3 protein is CASSLVGAQGANGYTF. CDR3 DNA sequence: TGTGCCAGCAGCTTGGTTGGGGCACAGGGGGCGAATGGCTACACCTTC.

This chain connects TRBV19 to TRBJ1-3; D is perhaps TRBD1 (6 bases). Per the germline V gene, CDR1 is LNHDA and CDR2 is SQIVND (reference sequence). This CDR3 is built from 15 residues. V gave up 7 bases and J gave up 0 bases, with 13 bases separating them. CDR3 sequence reads: CASTLQGFSGNTIYF. DNA of the CDR3: TGTGCCAGTACTCTACAGGGATTCTCTGGAAACACCATATATTTT. Looking up the rest from reference TRBV19 and TRBJ1-3 gives the full variable domain: DGGITQSPKYLFRKEGQNVTLSCEQNLNHDAMYWYRQDPGQGLRLIYYSQIVNDFQKGDIAEGYSVSREKKESFPLTVTSAQKNPTAFYLCASTLQGFSGNTIYFGEGSWLTVV.

A few counts support this clone. The V call is TRBV27, the J call TRBJ1-6; the D gene is possibly TRBD1 (5 bases). The CDR3 contains 14 residues. In germline, CDR1 is MNHEY, CDR2 SMNVEV (reference sequence). V shed 1 base and J shed 7 bases, with 8 bases lying between them. CDR3 in amino acids: CASSLWQGNSPLHF. The CDR3 DNA is TGTGCCAGCAGTTTATGGCAGGGAAATTCACCCCTCCACTTT.

The V call is TRBV9, the J call TRBJ1-4; perhaps TRBD1 as D (5 bases). V gave up 4 bases and J gave up 7 bases, with 17 bases separating them. Germline V gene lookup returns CDR1 SGDLS and CDR2 YYNGEE. The CDR3 is 15 residues long. CDR3 in amino acids: CASSSRDSHGEKLFF. The CDR3 DNA follows: TGTGCCAGCAGCAGCCGAGACAGCCATGGTGAAAAACTGTTTTTT.

V gene TRBV30 combines with J gene TRBJ1-4; 8 bases agree with TRBD1. V gave up 4 bases and J gave up 5 bases; unmatched junction bases: 12. This CDR3 spans 16 amino acids. Germline lookup yields CDR1 GTSNPN and CDR2 SVGIG (reference sequence). The CDR3 DNA is TGTGCCTGGACCGCAAAGAGTACAGGGGGAAATGAAAAACTGTTTTTT. It specifies CAWTAKSTGGNEKLFF.

The chain recombines TRBV5-6 with TRBJ1-6, with a tentative D call TRBD1 (6 bases). Germline CDR1 is SGHDT and CDR2 is YYEEEE. V lost 4 bases and J lost 0, with 17 bases in between. The CDR3 extends over 18 amino acids. CDR3 residues: CASSPSPRTVSYNSPLHF. In DNA form, the CDR3 reads TGTGCCAGCAGCCCCTCACCCCGGACAGTCTCCTATAATTCACCCCTCCACTTT.

V is TRBV3-1 (or the pseudogene TRBV3-2) and J is TRBJ2-2; D possibly corresponds to TRBD2 (6 bases). This CDR3 comprises 15 residues. Germline CDR1 LGHDT, CDR2 YNNKEL (reference sequence). The V and J ends lost 3 bases and 7 bases respectively, with 15 bases between them. This CDR3 is CASSQTVGGDGELFF. CDR3 nucleotides: TGTGCCAGCAGCCAGACAGTGGGGGGAGACGGGGAGCTGTTTTTT.